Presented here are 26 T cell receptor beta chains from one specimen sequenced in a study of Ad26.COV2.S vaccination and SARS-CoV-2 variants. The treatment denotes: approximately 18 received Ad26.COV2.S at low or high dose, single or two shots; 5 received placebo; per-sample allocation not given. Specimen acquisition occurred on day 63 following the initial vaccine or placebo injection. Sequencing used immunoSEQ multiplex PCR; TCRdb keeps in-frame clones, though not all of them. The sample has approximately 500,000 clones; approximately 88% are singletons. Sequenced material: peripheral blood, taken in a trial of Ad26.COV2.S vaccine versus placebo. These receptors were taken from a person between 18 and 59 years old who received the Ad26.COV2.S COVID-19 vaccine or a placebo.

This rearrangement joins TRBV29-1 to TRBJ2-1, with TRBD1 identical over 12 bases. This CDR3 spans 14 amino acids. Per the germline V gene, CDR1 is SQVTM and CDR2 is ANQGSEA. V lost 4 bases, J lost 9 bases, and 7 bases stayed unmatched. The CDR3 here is CSVGRDRGLSEQFF. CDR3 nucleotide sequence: TGCAGCGTTGGCCGGGACAGGGGGCTGAGTGAGCAGTTCTTC.

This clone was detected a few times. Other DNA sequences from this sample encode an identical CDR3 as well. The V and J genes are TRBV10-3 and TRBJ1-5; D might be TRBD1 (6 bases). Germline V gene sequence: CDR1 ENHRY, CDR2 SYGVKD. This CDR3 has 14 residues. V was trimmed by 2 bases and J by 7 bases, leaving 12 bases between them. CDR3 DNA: TGTGCCATCAGTGAGGGGGGAGGGGGGCAGCCCCAGCATTTT. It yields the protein CAISEGGGGQPQHF.

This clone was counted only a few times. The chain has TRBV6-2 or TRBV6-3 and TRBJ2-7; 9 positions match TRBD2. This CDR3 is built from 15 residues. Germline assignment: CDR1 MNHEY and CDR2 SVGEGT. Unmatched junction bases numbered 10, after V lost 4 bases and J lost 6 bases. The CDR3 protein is CASSLVGGRAGEQYF. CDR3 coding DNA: TGTGCCAGCAGTTTGGTCGGCGGGAGGGCCGGCGAGCAGTACTTC.

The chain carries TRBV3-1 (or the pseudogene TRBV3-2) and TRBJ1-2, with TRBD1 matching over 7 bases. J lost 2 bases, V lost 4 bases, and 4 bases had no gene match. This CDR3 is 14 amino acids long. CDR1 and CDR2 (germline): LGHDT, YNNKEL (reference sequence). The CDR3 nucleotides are TGTGCCAGCAGCCCATGGGACAGCAACTATGGCTACACCTTC. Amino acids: CASSPWDSNYGYTF.

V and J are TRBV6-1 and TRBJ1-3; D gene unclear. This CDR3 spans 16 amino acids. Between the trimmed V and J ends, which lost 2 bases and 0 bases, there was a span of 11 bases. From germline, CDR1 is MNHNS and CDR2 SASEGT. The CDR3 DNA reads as TGTGCCAGCAGTGAACAGTTGGGAAACTCTGGAAACACCATATATTTT. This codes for CASSEQLGNSGNTIYF.

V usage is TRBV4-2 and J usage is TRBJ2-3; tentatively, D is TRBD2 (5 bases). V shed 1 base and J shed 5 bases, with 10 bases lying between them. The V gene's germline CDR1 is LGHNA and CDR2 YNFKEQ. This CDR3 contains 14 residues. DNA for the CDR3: TGTGCCAGCAGCCAAGTATTGGCGGGAGATACGCAGTATTTT. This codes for CASSQVLAGDTQYF.

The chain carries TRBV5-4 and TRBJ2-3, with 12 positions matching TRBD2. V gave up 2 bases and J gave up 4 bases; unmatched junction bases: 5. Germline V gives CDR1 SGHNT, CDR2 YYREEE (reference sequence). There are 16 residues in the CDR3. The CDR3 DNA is TGTGCCAGCAGCTTACTAGCGGGAGGAGGTGCAGATACGCAGTATTTT. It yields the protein CASSLLAGGGADTQYF.

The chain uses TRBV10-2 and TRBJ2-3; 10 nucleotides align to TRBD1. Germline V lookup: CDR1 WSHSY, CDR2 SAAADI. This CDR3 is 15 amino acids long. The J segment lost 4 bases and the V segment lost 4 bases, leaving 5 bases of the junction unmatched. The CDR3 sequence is CASSAGDRGPDTQYF. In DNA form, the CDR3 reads TGCGCCAGCAGTGCTGGGGACAGGGGACCAGATACGCAGTATTTT.

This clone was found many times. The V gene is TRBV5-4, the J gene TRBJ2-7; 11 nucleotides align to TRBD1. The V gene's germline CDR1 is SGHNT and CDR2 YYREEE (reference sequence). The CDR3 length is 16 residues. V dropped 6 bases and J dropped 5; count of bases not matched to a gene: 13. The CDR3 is CASTPPGGQGVHEQYF. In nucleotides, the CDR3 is TGTGCCAGCACCCCCCCCGGGGGACAGGGGGTCCACGAGCAGTACTTC.

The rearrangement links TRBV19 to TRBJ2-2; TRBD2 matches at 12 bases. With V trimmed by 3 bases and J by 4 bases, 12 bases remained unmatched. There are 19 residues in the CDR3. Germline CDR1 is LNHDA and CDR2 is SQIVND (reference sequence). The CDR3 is CASSIWPKPGLAGTGELFF. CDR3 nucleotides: TGTGCCAGTAGTATCTGGCCCAAACCGGGACTAGCGGGCACCGGGGAGCTGTTTTTT.

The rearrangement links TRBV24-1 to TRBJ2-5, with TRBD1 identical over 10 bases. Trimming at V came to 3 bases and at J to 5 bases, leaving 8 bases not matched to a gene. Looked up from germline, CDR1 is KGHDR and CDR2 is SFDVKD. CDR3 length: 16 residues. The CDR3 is CATSDGGQGLRETQYF. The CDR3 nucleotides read TGTGCCACCAGTGATGGGGGACAGGGGCTCCGGGAGACCCAGTACTTC.

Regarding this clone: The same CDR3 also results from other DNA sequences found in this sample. CDR3 sequence reads: CSAREGETQYF. CDR3 DNA sequence: TGCAGTGCTAGAGAGGGCGAGACCCAGTACTTC. The genes are TRBV20-1 and TRBJ2-5; D remains ambiguous. The CDR3 is 11 amino acids. Germline V CDR1 and CDR2: DFQATT, SNEGSKA (reference sequence). The ends were cut back, 0 bases at V and 5 bases at J, with 4 bases in the middle.

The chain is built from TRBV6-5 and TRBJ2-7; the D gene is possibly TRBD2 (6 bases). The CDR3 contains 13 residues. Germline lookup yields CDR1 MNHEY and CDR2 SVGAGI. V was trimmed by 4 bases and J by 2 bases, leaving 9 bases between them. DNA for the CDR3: TGTGCCAGCAGTTCTAGCGCCACCTACGAGCAGTACTTC. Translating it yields CASSSSATYEQYF.

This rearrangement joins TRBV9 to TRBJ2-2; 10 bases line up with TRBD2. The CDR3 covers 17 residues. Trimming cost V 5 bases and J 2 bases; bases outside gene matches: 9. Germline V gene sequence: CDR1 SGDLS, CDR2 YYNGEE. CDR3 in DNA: TGTGCCAGCAGTGACCTAGCGGGAGCGGGAAACACCGGGGAGCTGTTTTTT. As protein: CASSDLAGAGNTGELFF.

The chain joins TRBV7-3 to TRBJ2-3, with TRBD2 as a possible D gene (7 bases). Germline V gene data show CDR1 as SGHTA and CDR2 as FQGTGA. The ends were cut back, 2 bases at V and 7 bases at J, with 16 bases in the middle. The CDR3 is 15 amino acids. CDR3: CASSLGGAQSNTQYF. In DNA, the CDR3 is TGTGCCAGCAGCTTAGGGGGGGCCCAATCCAATACGCAGTATTTT.

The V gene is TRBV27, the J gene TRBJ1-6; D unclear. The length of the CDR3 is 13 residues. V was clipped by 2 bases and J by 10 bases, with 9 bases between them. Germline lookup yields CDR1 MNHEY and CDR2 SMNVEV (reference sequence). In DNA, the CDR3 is TGTGCCAGCAGTTTAGTCCGGGGATCACCCCTCCACTTT. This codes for CASSLVRGSPLHF.

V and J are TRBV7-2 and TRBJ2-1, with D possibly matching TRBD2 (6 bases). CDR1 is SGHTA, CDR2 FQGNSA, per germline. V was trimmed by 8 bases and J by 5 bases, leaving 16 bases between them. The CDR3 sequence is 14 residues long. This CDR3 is CASRRGPEDNEQFF. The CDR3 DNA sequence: TGTGCCAGCCGGCGGGGCCCAGAGGACAATGAGCAGTTCTTC.

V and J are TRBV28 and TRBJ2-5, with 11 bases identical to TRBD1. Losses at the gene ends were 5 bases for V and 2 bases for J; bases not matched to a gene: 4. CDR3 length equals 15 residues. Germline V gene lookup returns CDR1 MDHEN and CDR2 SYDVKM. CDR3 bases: TGTGCCAGCAGTCTCGGACAGGGGGCTCAAGAGACCCAGTACTTC. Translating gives CASSLGQGAQETQYF. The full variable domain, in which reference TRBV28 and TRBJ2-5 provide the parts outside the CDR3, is DVKVTQSSRYLVKRTGEKVFLECVQDMDHENMFWYRQDPGLGLRLIYFSYDVKMKEKGDIPEGYSVSREKKERFSLILESASTNQTSMYLCASSLGQGAQETQYFGPGTRLLVL.

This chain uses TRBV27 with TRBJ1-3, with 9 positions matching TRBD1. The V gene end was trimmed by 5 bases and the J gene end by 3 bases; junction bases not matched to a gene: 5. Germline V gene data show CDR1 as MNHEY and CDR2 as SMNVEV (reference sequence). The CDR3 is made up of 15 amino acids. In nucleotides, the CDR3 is TGTGCCAGCAGTCTACAGGGGGCCGGTGGAAACACCATATATTTT. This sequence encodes CASSLQGAGGNTIYF.

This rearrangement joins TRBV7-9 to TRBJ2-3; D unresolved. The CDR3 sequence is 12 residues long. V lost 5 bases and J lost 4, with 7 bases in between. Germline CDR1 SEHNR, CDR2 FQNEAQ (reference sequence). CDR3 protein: CASSGVADTQYF. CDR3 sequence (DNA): TGTGCCAGCAGCGGAGTGGCAGATACGCAGTATTTT.

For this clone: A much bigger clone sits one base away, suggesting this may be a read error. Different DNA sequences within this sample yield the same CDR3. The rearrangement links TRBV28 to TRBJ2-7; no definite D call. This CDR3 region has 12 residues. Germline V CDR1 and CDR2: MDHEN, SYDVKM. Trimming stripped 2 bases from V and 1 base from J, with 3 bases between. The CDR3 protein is CASSLGSYEQYF. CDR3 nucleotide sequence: TGTGCCAGCAGTTTAGGATCCTACGAGCAGTACTTC.

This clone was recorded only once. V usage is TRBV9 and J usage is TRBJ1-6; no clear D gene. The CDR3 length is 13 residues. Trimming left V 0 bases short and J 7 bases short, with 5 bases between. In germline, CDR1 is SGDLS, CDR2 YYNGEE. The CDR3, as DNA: TGTGCCAGCAGCGTAGAAACCAATTCACCCCTCCACTTT. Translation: CASSVETNSPLHF.

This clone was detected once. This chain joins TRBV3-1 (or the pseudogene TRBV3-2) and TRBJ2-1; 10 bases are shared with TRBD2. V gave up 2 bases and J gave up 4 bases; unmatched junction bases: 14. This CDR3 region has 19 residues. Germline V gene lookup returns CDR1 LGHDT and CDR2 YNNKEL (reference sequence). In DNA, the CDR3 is TGTGCCAGCAGCCAAAAAAAACATAGCGGGAGGCCATTTTACAATGAGCAGTTCTTC. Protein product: CASSQKKHSGRPFYNEQFF.

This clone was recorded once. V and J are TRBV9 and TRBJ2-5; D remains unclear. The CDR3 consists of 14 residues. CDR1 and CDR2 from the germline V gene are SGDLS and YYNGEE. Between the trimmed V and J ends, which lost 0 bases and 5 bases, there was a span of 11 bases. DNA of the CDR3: TGTGCCAGCAGCGTAGCTAGTGCATTCGAGACCCAGTACTTC. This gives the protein CASSVASAFETQYF.

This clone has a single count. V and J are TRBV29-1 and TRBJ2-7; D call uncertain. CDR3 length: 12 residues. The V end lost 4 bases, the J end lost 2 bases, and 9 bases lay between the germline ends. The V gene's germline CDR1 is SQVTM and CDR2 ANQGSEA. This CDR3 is CSVGGETYEQYF. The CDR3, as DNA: TGCAGCGTTGGTGGGGAAACCTACGAGCAGTACTTC.

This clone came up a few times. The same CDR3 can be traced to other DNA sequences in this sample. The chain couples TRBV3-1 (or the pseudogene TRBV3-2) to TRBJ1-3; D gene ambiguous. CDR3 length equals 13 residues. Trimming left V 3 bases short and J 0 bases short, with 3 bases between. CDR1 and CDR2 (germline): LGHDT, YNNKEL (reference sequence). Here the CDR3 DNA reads TGTGCCAGCAGCCACGGCTCTGGAAACACCATATATTTT. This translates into CASSHGSGNTIYF.